A selection of T cell receptor beta chains follows, all from one sample in a study of shared clonotypes between healthy human individuals. Data came from immunoSEQ multiplex PCR; TCRdb stores just in-frame clones and leaves some out. This sample has a few hundred thousand clones; 77% occur once, and the top ten carry 9.5% to 15%. Sequenced: PBMCs. The source of these receptors is a woman aged 40 to 50 in good health. Some clones in this sample may be carry-over from other donors' samples. Both conserved end residues are part of each CDR3.

cdr3_length j_call v_call cdr3_aa
15 TRBJ2-7 TRBV5-1 CASSLTLDRKYEQYF
14 TRBJ2-5 TRBV11-2 CASSFSATQETQYF
14 TRBJ2-7 TRBV30 CALTRDRGGYEQYF
15 TRBJ2-1 TRBV7-2 CASSSLGGEGDEQFF
14 TRBJ2-2 TRBV7-2 CASSLALQTGELFF
15 TRBJ2-3 TRBV6-4 CASSAGLADTDTQYF
15 TRBJ2-2 TRBV2 CASSGTSEPTGELFF
15 TRBJ1-2 TRBV29-1 CSVEDDLDSSYGYTF
13 TRBJ2-7 TRBV9 CASSKGDTYEQYF
17 TRBJ2-6 TRBV6-1 CASSEDGRISGANVLTF
15 TRBJ1-1 TRBV11-2 CASSLDKTIGFKAFF
17 TRBJ2-1 TRBV28 CASSFLGLAGVRNEQFF
15 TRBJ2-2 TRBV5-4 CASASTSGRAGELFF
15 TRBJ2-7 TRBV11-2 CASTMGTGFLYEQYF
14 TRBJ2-2 TRBV11-2 CASSWTSPTGELFF
11 TRBJ2-5 TRBV6-6 CASSYSTDLHF
13 TRBJ1-2 TRBV4-3 CASSQQSSYGYTF
14 TRBJ2-1 TRBV7-9 CASSLKTGGDEQFF
16 TRBJ1-2 TRBV7-8 CASSWGQRHFYYGYTF
13 TRBJ2-7 TRBV7-9 CASSLAVPYEQYF
13 TRBJ2-5 TRBV7-2 CASSLVGGETQYF
13 TRBJ2-1 TRBV27 CASSLSRGNEQFF
13 TRBJ2-1 TRBV28 CASSLFSRGEQFF
17 TRBJ2-3 TRBV4-2 CASSQDTAGGGTDTQYF
15 TRBJ2-1 TRBV5-1 CASSLDRSTLDEQFF
17 TRBJ2-1 TRBV28 CASSSGTSGSSYNEQFF
14 TRBJ1-2 TRBV28 CASSFAGDNYGYTF
16 TRBJ2-7 TRBV28 CASSNLGAGRSYEQYF
16 TRBJ2-1 TRBV4-2 CASSQDLTAPLNEQFF
16 TRBJ2-7 TRBV5-1 CASSLEVSGQGGEQYF
14 TRBJ1-2 TRBV30 CAWTSRGARYGYTF
13 TRBJ1-1 TRBV28 CASSSGERTEAFF
16 - TRBV28 CASRNIAGERHYEQYF
12 TRBJ1-1 TRBV5-5 CASSSGPGEAFF
13 TRBJ2-7 TRBV29-1 CSGRGGTSYEQYF
15 - TRBV16 CASSPYEGGPSEQYF
14 TRBJ1-4 TRBV5-5 CASSYREAWEKLFF
14 - TRBV19 CASSMGLSSYEQYF